This T cell receptor beta chain originates from a study of T cell changes during pregnancy in multiple sclerosis. Clones were sequenced by immunoSEQ multiplex PCR, and TCRdb holds only the in-frame ones, with some missing. The sample contains about 8,500 clones, roughly 87% of which appear only once. A few counts support this clone. CDR3 length equals 14 residues. Germline lookup yields CDR1 SGHRS and CDR2 YFSETQ. The V gene end was trimmed by 6 bases and the J gene end by 3 bases; junction bases not matched to a gene: 6. Source: CD8+ T cells from peripheral blood mononuclear cells, taken in the first trimester of pregnancy. This clonotype was obtained from a female donor in good health, enrolled as a control in a pregnancy study. The chain has TRBV5-1 and TRBJ1-1; 9 bases are a match to TRBD1. This chain's CDR3 is CASTTTGGDTEAFF. For the CDR3, the DNA is TGCGCCAGCACGACGACAGGGGGGGACACTGAAGCTTTCTTT.